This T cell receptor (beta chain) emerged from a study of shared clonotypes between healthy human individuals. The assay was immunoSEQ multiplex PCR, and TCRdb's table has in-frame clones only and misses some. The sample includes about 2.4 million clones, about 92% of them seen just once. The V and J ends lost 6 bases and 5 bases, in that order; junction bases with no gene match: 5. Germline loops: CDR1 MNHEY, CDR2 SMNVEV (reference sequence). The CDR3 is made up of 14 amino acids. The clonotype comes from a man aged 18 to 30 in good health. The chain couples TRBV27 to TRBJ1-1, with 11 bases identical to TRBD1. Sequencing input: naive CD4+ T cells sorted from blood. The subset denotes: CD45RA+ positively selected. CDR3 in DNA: TGTGCCAGCAGGTGGACAGGGGGCGCGACTGAAGCTTTCTTT. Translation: CASRWTGGATEAFF.